What follows are 22 T cell receptor beta chains derived from one specimen sequenced in a study of blood T cell repertoires in COVID-19. Sequencing used immunoSEQ multiplex PCR; TCRdb keeps in-frame clones, though not all of them. The sample has tens of thousands of clones, around nine tenths seen once. Sequencing used peripheral blood. All receptors derive from a man aged 55 to 70 with acute or convalescent COVID-19.

The rearrangement links TRBV30 to TRBJ1-2; D is ambiguous. This CDR3 is built from 14 residues. Trimming shortened V by 3 bases and J by 8 bases, and 19 bases separated the two germline ends. Germline assignment: CDR1 GTSNPN and CDR2 SVGIG (reference sequence). The CDR3 spells CAWRQTVSAEGYTF. In DNA, the CDR3 is TGTGCCTGGAGGCAGACGGTGTCCGCGGAAGGCTACACCTTC. Full variable domain (missing parts from reference TRBV30 and TRBJ1-2): SQTIHQWPATLVQPVGSPLSLECTVEGTSNPNLYWYRQAAGRGLQLLFYSVGIGQISSEVPQNLSASRPQDRQFILSSKKLLLSDSGFYLCAWRQTVSAEGYTFGSGTRLTVV.

This chain links TRBV28 with TRBJ1-1; 8 nucleotides agree with TRBD1. Germline values: CDR1 MDHEN, CDR2 SYDVKM. V dropped 3 bases and J dropped 5; count of bases not matched to a gene: 11. The CDR3 length is 16 residues. The CDR3 DNA reads as TGTGCCAGCAGTTTTGGACAGGGCCTCTGGGGGACTGAAGCTTTCTTT. Translation: CASSFGQGLWGTEAFF.

This sequence joins TRBV6-5 and TRBJ2-7; 9 positions agree with TRBD1. The CDR3 is made up of 15 amino acids. Germline loops: CDR1 MNHEY, CDR2 SVGAGI. The V and J ends lost 5 bases and 3 bases, in that order; junction bases with no gene match: 8. The CDR3 DNA sequence: TGTGCCAGCAGTACTACCGGGACAGGGTTCTACGAGCAGTACTTC. Translating gives CASSTTGTGFYEQYF.

J is TRBJ2-1 and V is TRBV20-1; D possibly corresponds to TRBD2 (5 bases). Germline CDR1 and CDR2: DFQATT and SNEGSKA (reference sequence). Trimming removed 3 bases at V and 2 bases at J, with 8 bases between. CDR3 length: 13 residues. The CDR3 DNA sequence: TGCAGTGCTAGTATCGGGACCTACAATGAGCAGTTCTTC. It specifies CSASIGTYNEQFF.

This rearrangement joins TRBV28 to TRBJ2-2, with a weak D call TRBD2 (5 bases). CDR3 length: 19 residues. Per germline, CDR1 MDHEN and CDR2 SYDVKM. V lost 6 bases to trimming and J lost 8 bases, with 31 bases between them. The CDR3 loop is CASSPQGWLAKSPAGELFF. CDR3 in DNA: TGTGCCAGCAGCCCCCAAGGATGGCTAGCTAAAAGTCCAGCGGGGGAGCTGTTTTTT.

The V and J genes are TRBV5-6 and TRBJ1-1, with a possible D match to TRBD1 (5 bases). This CDR3 region has 16 residues. Germline-derived CDR1 and CDR2 are SGHDT and YYEEEE. V shed 1 base and J shed 2 bases, with 15 bases lying between them. CDR3 protein: CASSLFRAWDNTEAFF. The CDR3 bases are TGTGCCAGCAGCTTGTTCAGGGCCTGGGATAACACTGAAGCTTTCTTT.

The chain has TRBV19 and TRBJ1-2, with 7 bases that match TRBD1. The CDR3 covers 13 residues. Trimming removed 6 bases from V and 6 bases from J; junction bases left unmatched: 7. CDR1 LNHDA and CDR2 SQIVND come from the germline V gene (reference sequence). CDR3 sequence (DNA): TGTGCCAGTAGAGCGACAGGGAATGATGGCTACACCTTC. Translating it yields CASRATGNDGYTF.

The V gene is TRBV30, the J gene TRBJ1-6; 7 nucleotides align to TRBD1. Per germline, CDR1 GTSNPN and CDR2 SVGIG (reference sequence). This CDR3 region has 14 residues. The V gene end was trimmed by 6 bases and the J gene end by 9 bases; junction bases not matched to a gene: 11. In DNA form, the CDR3 reads TGTGCCTGCCCCCCCCAGGGGGACAGTTCACCCCTCCACTTT. Amino acids: CACPPQGDSSPLHF.

The rearrangement uses TRBV20-1 and TRBJ2-7, with TRBD2 matching 10 bases. The CDR3 has 14 residues. The trim removed 3 bases at V and 2 bases at J, leaving 4 bases unmatched. Germline V gene data show CDR1 as DFQATT and CDR2 as SNEGSKA (reference sequence). CDR3 coding DNA: TGCAGTGCTAGTATAACTAGCGGGACCTACGAGCAGTACTTC. Its protein is CSASITSGTYEQYF.

The CDR3 here is CASSSGTSGTGELFF. CDR3 sequence (DNA): TGTGCCAGCAGCTCCGGGACTAGTGGCACCGGGGAGCTGTTTTTT. The chain has TRBV11-3 and TRBJ2-2, with TRBD2 identical over 8 bases. Germline assignment: CDR1 SGHNT and CDR2 YENEEA. The CDR3 sequence is 15 residues long. Trimming at V came to 4 bases and at J to 4 bases, leaving 5 bases not matched to a gene.

The chain carries TRBV29-1 and TRBJ2-3; no firm D call. This CDR3 contains 11 residues. Germline V gene sequence: CDR1 SQVTM, CDR2 ANQGSEA. The V gene lost 6 bases and the J gene lost 1 base, with 5 bases spanning the gap. The CDR3 loop is CSVVGTDTQYF. The CDR3 nucleotides read TGCAGCGTCGTCGGCACAGATACGCAGTATTTT.

The rearrangement joins TRBV5-1 to TRBJ1-1; 7 positions agree with TRBD1. Trimming cost V 4 bases and J 0 bases; bases outside gene matches: 9. The CDR3 sequence is 16 residues long. Germline V gene lookup returns CDR1 SGHRS and CDR2 YFSETQ. In DNA, the CDR3 is TGCGCCAGCAGCCTTCCTAAGACAGGGATGAACACTGAAGCTTTCTTT. Amino acids: CASSLPKTGMNTEAFF.

This chain joins TRBV9 and TRBJ2-1; TRBD2 matches 8 bases. CDR3 length: 15 amino acids. Per germline, CDR1 SGDLS and CDR2 YYNGEE. Trimming took 3 bases from V and 0 from J; bases not matched to a gene: 2. CDR3 in amino acids: CASSAAGVSYNEQFF. CDR3 coding DNA: TGTGCCAGCAGCGCAGCGGGAGTCTCCTACAATGAGCAGTTCTTC. The whole variable domain, remainder taken from reference TRBV9 and TRBJ2-1, is DSGVTQTPKHLITATGQRVTLRCSPRSGDLSVYWYQQSLDQGLQFLIQYYNGEERAKGNILERFSAQQFPDLHSELNLSSLELGDSALYFCASSAAGVSYNEQFFGPGTRLTVL.

As DNA, the CDR3 is TGTGCCAGCAGCCCCACCGAGGCAGGGAGCAATCAGCCCCAGCATTTT. This translates into CASSPTEAGSNQPQHF. The chain employs TRBV4-2 and TRBJ1-5; tentatively, D is TRBD1 (5 bases). The length of the CDR3 is 16 residues. Trimming removed 4 bases from V and 1 base from J, with 14 bases in between. The germline gives CDR1 LGHNA, CDR2 YNFKEQ.

The chain is built from TRBV5-1 and TRBJ1-6; D is perhaps TRBD1 (5 bases). Germline V lookup: CDR1 SGHRS, CDR2 YFSETQ. This CDR3 is built from 14 residues. With 1 base removed from V and 7 bases from J, the gap between germline ends came to 9 bases. CDR3 sequence: CASSLSGPNSPLHF. For the CDR3, the DNA is TGCGCCAGCAGCTTGTCAGGGCCCAATTCACCCCTCCACTTT.

The rearrangement joins TRBV29-1 to TRBJ2-7; D unresolved. V was clipped by 5 bases and J by 4 bases, with 12 bases between them. Germline V gives CDR1 SQVTM, CDR2 ANQGSEA. The CDR3 runs 12 residues. The CDR3 protein is CSVTVSGYEQYF. As DNA, the CDR3 is TGCAGCGTTACAGTCTCTGGTTACGAGCAGTACTTC.

V usage is TRBV18 and J usage is TRBJ2-2, with TRBD1 matching 8 bases. CDR3 size: 17 residues. The germline gives CDR1 KGHSH, CDR2 LQKENI. The V segment lost 0 bases and the J segment 7 bases; nucleotides outside the gene matches: 10. The CDR3 spells CASSPPGTGGRFGELFF. The CDR3 coding sequence is TGTGCCAGCTCACCACCGGGGACAGGCGGACGATTCGGGGAGCTGTTTTTT.

The chain combines TRBV19 with TRBJ2-5; TRBD2 matches at 14 bases. Per germline, CDR1 LNHDA and CDR2 SQIVND (reference sequence). V shed 9 bases and J 2 bases; nucleotides not matched to a gene: 14. The CDR3 loop spans 18 amino acids. CDR3 DNA sequence: TGTGCCAGGAAACACGAGACTAGCGGGAGGGCCTTACAAGAGACCCAGTACTTC. As protein: CARKHETSGRALQETQYF.

This rearrangement joins TRBV11-2 to TRBJ2-2; a weak D match, TRBD2 (5 bases). With 0 bases removed from V and 4 bases from J, the gap between germline ends came to 18 bases. The CDR3 sequence is 18 residues long. CDR1 is SGHAT, CDR2 FQNNGV, per germline. In DNA form, the CDR3 reads TGTGCCAGCAGCTTAGATTCAGGCGAACGGACTGTCACCGGGGAGCTGTTTTTT. Translation: CASSLDSGERTVTGELFF.

This clone came up once. The chain combines TRBV19 with TRBJ1-1; no firm D call. Germline V gene sequence: CDR1 LNHDA, CDR2 SQIVND (reference sequence). This CDR3 region has 15 residues. V lost 1 base and J 1 base, leaving 10 bases between the germline ends. CDR3 sequence: CASSIGSGRNTEAFF. CDR3 in DNA: TGTGCCAGTAGTATAGGATCCGGTAGGAACACTGAAGCTTTCTTT.

The chain employs TRBV19 and TRBJ1-6; the D gene is possibly TRBD1 (5 bases). Germline CDR1 LNHDA, CDR2 SQIVND (reference sequence). The CDR3 is 14 residues long. Trimming shortened V by 3 bases and J by 7 bases, and 10 bases separated the two germline ends. The CDR3 bases are TGTGCCAGTAGTATCGTTCGGGGGAATTCACCCCTCCACTTT. Its protein product is CASSIVRGNSPLHF. Complete variable domain (other parts from reference TRBV19 and TRBJ1-6): DGGITQSPKYLFRKEGQNVTLSCEQNLNHDAMYWYRQDPGQGLRLIYYSQIVNDFQKGDIAEGYSVSREKKESFPLTVTSAQKNPTAFYLCASSIVRGNSPLHFGNGTRLTVT.

This rearrangement joins TRBV30 to TRBJ1-5; 7 bases align to TRBD1. V was pared by 1 base and J by 0 bases, with 9 bases of the junction left unmatched. The CDR3 spans 17 residues. CDR1 and CDR2 (germline): GTSNPN, SVGIG (reference sequence). The CDR3 reads CAWSAKTYRGSNQPQHF. CDR3 DNA: TGTGCCTGGAGTGCCAAGACCTACAGGGGTAGCAATCAGCCCCAGCATTTT.